The clone carrying this T cell receptor (beta chain) came up once. The sample comes from a study of cytomegalovirus exposure and HLA in healthy donors. It was with 60 Vbeta and 13 Jbeta primers that the PCR ran. Sequenced by immunoSEQ multiplex PCR; TCRdb stores in-frame clones only, minus some. The data contain around 140,000 clones, roughly 82% of them singletons. This CDR3 comprises 15 residues. Per germline, CDR1 MGHRA and CDR2 YSYEKL. Trimming took off 3 bases at V and 7 bases at J, with 16 bases between the two ends. V gene TRBV4-1 combines with J gene TRBJ2-1; TRBD1 is a possible D gene (5 bases). Sequenced: PBMCs. This TCR was recovered from a man aged 18 to 30 in good health and CMV-seropositive. The CDR3 DNA reads TGCGCCAGCAGCCACAAGACAGCCGGGCAGAATGAGCAGTTCTTC. It encodes CASSHKTAGQNEQFF.